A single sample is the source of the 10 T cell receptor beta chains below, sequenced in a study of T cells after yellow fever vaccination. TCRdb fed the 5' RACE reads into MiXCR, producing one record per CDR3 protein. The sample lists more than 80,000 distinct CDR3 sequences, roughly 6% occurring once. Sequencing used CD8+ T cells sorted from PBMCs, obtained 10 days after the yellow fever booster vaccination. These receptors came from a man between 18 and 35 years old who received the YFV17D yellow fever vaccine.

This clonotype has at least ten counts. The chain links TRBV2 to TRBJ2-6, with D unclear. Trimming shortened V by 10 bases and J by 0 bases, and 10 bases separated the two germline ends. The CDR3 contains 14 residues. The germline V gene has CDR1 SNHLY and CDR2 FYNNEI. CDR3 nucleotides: TGTGCCACCGGAACGGTCTCTGGGGCCAACGTCCTGACTTTC. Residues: CATGTVSGANVLTF.

CDR3 nucleotide sequence: TGTGCCAGCAGCTCCCACGAGGAAAACTATGGCTACACCTTC. It is translated as CASSSHEENYGYTF. The genes are TRBV11-2 and TRBJ1-2; D gene unclear. The V gene lost 4 bases and the J gene lost 2 bases, with 11 bases spanning the gap. Germline CDR1 reads SGHAT; CDR2 reads FQNNGV. The length of the CDR3 is 14 residues.

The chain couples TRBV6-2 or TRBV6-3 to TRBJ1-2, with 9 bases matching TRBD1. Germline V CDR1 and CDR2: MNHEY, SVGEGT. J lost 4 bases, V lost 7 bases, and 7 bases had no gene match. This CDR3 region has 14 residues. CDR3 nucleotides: TGTGCCAGCATGCCCGACAGGGGGATCTATGGCTACACCTTC. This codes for CASMPDRGIYGYTF.

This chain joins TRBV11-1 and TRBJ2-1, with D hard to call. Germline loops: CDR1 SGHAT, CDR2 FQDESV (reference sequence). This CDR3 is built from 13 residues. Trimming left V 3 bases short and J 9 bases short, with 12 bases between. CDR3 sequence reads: CASSFGQGTEQFF. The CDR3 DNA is TGTGCCAGCAGCTTCGGTCAAGGAACTGAGCAGTTCTTC.

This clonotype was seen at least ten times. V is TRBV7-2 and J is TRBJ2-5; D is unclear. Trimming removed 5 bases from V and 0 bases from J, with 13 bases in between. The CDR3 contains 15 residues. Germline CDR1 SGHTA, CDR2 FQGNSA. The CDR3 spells CASSLYVDYQETQYF. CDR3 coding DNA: TGTGCCAGCAGCCTCTATGTAGACTACCAAGAGACCCAGTACTTC.

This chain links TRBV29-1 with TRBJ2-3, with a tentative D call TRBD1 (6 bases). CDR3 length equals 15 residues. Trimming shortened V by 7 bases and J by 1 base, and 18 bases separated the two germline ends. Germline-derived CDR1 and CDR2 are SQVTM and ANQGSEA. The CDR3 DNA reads TGCAGCGCCGAGTCGGGCAGGGGAGGCACAGATACGCAGTATTTT. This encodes CSAESGRGGTDTQYF.

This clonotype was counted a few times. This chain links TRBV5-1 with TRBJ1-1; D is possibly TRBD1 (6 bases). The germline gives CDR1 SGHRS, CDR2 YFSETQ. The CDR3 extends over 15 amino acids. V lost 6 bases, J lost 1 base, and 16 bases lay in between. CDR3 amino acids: CASTPRGTANTEAFF. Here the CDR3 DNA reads TGCGCCAGCACCCCTAGGGGGACTGCGAACACTGAAGCTTTCTTT.

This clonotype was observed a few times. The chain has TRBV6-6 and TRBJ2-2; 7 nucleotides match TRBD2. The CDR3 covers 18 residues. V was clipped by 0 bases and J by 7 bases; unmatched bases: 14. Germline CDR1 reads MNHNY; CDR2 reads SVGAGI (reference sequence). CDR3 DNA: TGTGCCAGCAGTTACTCGATGGTACCCGCGGGGGATTACGGGGAGCTGTTTTTT. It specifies CASSYSMVPAGDYGELFF.

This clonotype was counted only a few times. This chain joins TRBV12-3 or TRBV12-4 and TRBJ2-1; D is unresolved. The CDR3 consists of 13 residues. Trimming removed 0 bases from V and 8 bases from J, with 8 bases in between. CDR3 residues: CASSLALSDEQFF. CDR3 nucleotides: TGTGCCAGCAGTTTAGCGCTGTCCGATGAGCAGTTCTTC.

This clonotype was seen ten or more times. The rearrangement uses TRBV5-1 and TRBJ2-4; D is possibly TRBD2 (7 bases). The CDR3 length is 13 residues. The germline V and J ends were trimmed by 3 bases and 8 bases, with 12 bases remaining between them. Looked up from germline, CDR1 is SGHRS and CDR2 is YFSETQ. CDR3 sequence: CASSSGAGDIQYF. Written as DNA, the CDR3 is TGCGCCAGCAGCTCGGGGGCGGGAGACATTCAGTACTTC.